One and the same sample provided the 18 T cell receptor beta chains below, sequenced in a study of PD-1 and CTLA-4 blockade in melanoma. Profiled with immunoSEQ multiplex PCR; TCRdb holds only in-frame clones, not every one. This sample carries tens of thousands of clones, more than 85% of them seen once, and the ten largest clones take roughly 9%. The sequencing used CD8+ T cells from peripheral blood, collected from a patient given anti-PD-1 treatment. All receptors derive from a human donor with melanoma.

The rearrangement joins TRBV19 to TRBJ2-2; no reliable D call. The CDR3 loop spans 14 amino acids. V was shortened by 4 bases and J by 3 bases, with 9 bases between the two germline ends. Germline V gene data show CDR1 as LNHDA and CDR2 as SQIVND (reference sequence). The CDR3 sequence: CASSTGMDTGELFF. CDR3 nucleotides: TGTGCCAGTAGTACTGGGATGGACACCGGGGAGCTGTTTTTT.

The chain uses TRBV30 and TRBJ2-7; D unclear. The ends were cut back, 3 bases at V and 1 base at J, with 7 bases in the middle. CDR3 length: 12 residues. Germline CDR1 and CDR2: GTSNPN and SVGIG (reference sequence). CDR3 nucleotides: TGTGCCTGGAGACTGGCTTCCTACGAGCAGTACTTC. Residues: CAWRLASYEQYF.

CDR3 amino acids: CASSDGSADTQYF. The CDR3 DNA reads as TGTGCCAGCAGTGATGGTAGCGCAGATACGCAGTATTTT. This chain joins TRBV6-4 and TRBJ2-3; D might be TRBD2 (5 bases). The CDR3 loop spans 13 amino acids. Trimming pared 3 bases from V and 4 bases from J, leaving 8 bases between. Germline lookup yields CDR1 MRHNA and CDR2 SNTAGT.

This clone showed up just a few times. This chain links TRBV13 with TRBJ2-7, with 10 bases fitting TRBD2. The V and J ends lost 4 bases and 5 bases, in that order; junction bases with no gene match: 8. Germline V lookup: CDR1 PRHDT, CDR2 FYEKMQ (reference sequence). The CDR3 covers 15 residues. The CDR3 here is CASSSHSGGANEQYF. The CDR3, as DNA: TGTGCCAGCAGCTCCCACAGCGGGGGGGCCAACGAGCAGTACTTC.

The rearrangement joins TRBV27 to TRBJ2-7; D is undetermined. V was clipped by 3 bases and J by 2 bases, with 11 bases between them. The CDR3 extends over 14 amino acids. Looked up from germline, CDR1 is MNHEY and CDR2 is SMNVEV (reference sequence). The CDR3 bases are TGTGCCAGCAGTTTTGAGGCGTCTCCCTACGAGCAGTACTTC. Translated, it gives CASSFEASPYEQYF.

The V gene is TRBV19, the J gene TRBJ2-7; 7 nucleotides agree with TRBD2. CDR3 length: 14 residues. The ends lost 3 bases at V and 6 bases at J; junction bases unmatched: 8. Germline V lookup: CDR1 LNHDA, CDR2 SQIVND (reference sequence). The CDR3 reads CASSMALGGPEQYF. The CDR3 coding sequence is TGTGCCAGTAGTATGGCGTTGGGAGGGCCCGAGCAGTACTTC. The full variable domain, completed using reference TRBV19 and TRBJ2-7, is DGGITQSPKYLFRKEGQNVTLSCEQNLNHDAMYWYRQDPGQGLRLIYYSQIVNDFQKGDIAEGYSVSREKKESFPLTVTSAQKNPTAFYLCASSMALGGPEQYFGPGTRLTVT.

The chain uses TRBV6-1 and TRBJ1-1; 8 bases are shared with TRBD1. The ends lost 3 bases at V and 4 bases at J; junction bases unmatched: 4. CDR3 length: 14 amino acids. Germline CDR1 reads MNHNS; CDR2 reads SASEGT. Here the CDR3 DNA reads TGTGCCAGCAGTGACCAGGGGGCGGCCACTGAAGCTTTCTTT. Translated, it gives CASSDQGAATEAFF.

For the CDR3, the DNA is TGTGCCAGCAGTTCTTTACAGGGCAGCAATCAGCCCCAGCATTTT. It is translated as CASSSLQGSNQPQHF. The V and J genes are TRBV27 and TRBJ1-5, with D possibly being TRBD1 (6 bases). V was pared by 4 bases and J by 1 base, with 11 bases between. This CDR3 is built from 15 residues. Looked up from germline, CDR1 is MNHEY and CDR2 is SMNVEV (reference sequence).

The genes are TRBV4-2 and TRBJ2-7; TRBD2 might be the D (6 bases). With 4 bases removed from V and 1 base from J, the gap between germline ends came to 14 bases. The length of the CDR3 is 15 residues. Per the germline V gene, CDR1 is LGHNA and CDR2 is YNFKEQ. CDR3: CASSLTGSRSYEQYF. Here the CDR3 DNA reads TGTGCCAGCAGCCTGACCGGGAGTCGATCCTACGAGCAGTACTTC.

The chain carries TRBV29-1 and TRBJ1-1; D call uncertain. Germline V lookup: CDR1 SQVTM, CDR2 ANQGSEA. The V and J ends lost 6 bases and 7 bases respectively, with 12 bases between them. The CDR3 loop spans 11 amino acids. CDR3 in amino acids: CSVPSGSEAFF. Here the CDR3 DNA reads TGCAGCGTCCCGAGTGGGAGTGAAGCTTTCTTT.

The CDR3, as DNA: TGTGCCAGCACACGACAGGAGAACACTGAAGCTTTCTTT. Translation gives CASTRQENTEAFF. The chain carries TRBV9 and TRBJ1-1, with D possibly TRBD1 on 6 matching bases. V was clipped by 6 bases and J by 1 base, with 10 bases between them. This CDR3 region has 13 residues. The germline V gene encodes CDR1 SGDLS and CDR2 YYNGEE.

The chain employs TRBV3-1 (or the pseudogene TRBV3-2) and TRBJ1-4; no clear D gene. The CDR3 loop spans 15 amino acids. Germline-derived CDR1 and CDR2 are LGHDT and YNNKEL (reference sequence). Trimming pared 0 bases from V and 6 bases from J, leaving 11 bases between. The CDR3 spells CASSQDGRMDEKLFF. In DNA, the CDR3 is TGTGCCAGCAGCCAAGACGGCCGGATGGATGAAAAACTGTTTTTT.

This chain uses TRBV7-9 with TRBJ2-2; D uncertain. The germline V gene has CDR1 SEHNR and CDR2 FQNEAQ (reference sequence). This CDR3 has 15 residues. Trimming stripped 5 bases from V and 0 bases from J, with 10 bases between. The CDR3: CASSPGEANTGELFF. The DNA for the CDR3 is TGTGCCAGCAGCCCCGGAGAGGCGAACACCGGGGAGCTGTTTTTT. The full variable domain, in which reference TRBV7-9 and TRBJ2-2 provide the parts outside the CDR3, is DTGVSQNPRHKITKRGQNVTFRCDPISEHNRLYWYRQTLGQGPEFLTYFQNEAQLEKSRLLSDRFSAERPKGSFSTLEIQRTEQGDSAMYLCASSPGEANTGELFFGEGSRLTVL.

The chain recombines TRBV5-4 with TRBJ2-1, with D perhaps matching TRBD1 (5 bases). Between the trimmed V and J ends, which lost 9 bases and 0 bases, there was a span of 10 bases. The CDR3 consists of 13 residues. Germline values: CDR1 SGHNT, CDR2 YYREEE (reference sequence). Here the CDR3 DNA reads TGTGCCACTCGACAGTTCTCCTACAATGAGCAGTTCTTC. It specifies CATRQFSYNEQFF.

V gene TRBV6-6 combines with J gene TRBJ2-7; D perhaps matches TRBD1 (5 bases). The V end lost 8 bases, the J end lost 3 bases, and 11 bases lay between the germline ends. The CDR3 is made up of 12 amino acids. Germline-derived CDR1 and CDR2 are MNHNY and SVGAGI (reference sequence). For the CDR3, the DNA is TGTGCCAGCCGCAGGGCGGACTACGAGCAGTACTTC. This encodes CASRRADYEQYF.

V usage is TRBV5-4 and J usage is TRBJ2-3; 8 bases align to TRBD2. Germline trimming cut 4 bases from V and 0 bases from J; bases unmatched to any gene: 4. The CDR3 has 15 amino acids. Germline V gene data show CDR1 as SGHNT and CDR2 as YYREEE (reference sequence). CDR3 protein: CASSRTSPSTDTQYF. CDR3 bases: TGTGCCAGCAGCCGGACTAGCCCGAGCACAGATACGCAGTATTTT. The variable domain in full, completed from reference TRBV5-4 and TRBJ2-3, reads ETGVTQSPTHLIKTRGQQVTLRCSSQSGHNTVSWYQQALGQGPQFIFQYYREEENGRGNFPPRFSGLQFPNYSSELNVNALELDDSALYLCASSRTSPSTDTQYFGPGTRLTVL.

This chain connects TRBV3-1 (or the pseudogene TRBV3-2) to TRBJ2-7, with 11 bases that match TRBD1. In germline, CDR1 is LGHDT, CDR2 YNNKEL (reference sequence). With V trimmed by 5 bases and J by 5 bases, 5 bases remained unmatched. The CDR3 consists of 14 residues. CDR3 sequence: CASSAGQGGHEQYF. Written as DNA, the CDR3 is TGTGCCAGCAGCGCGGGACAGGGGGGCCACGAGCAGTACTTC.

This sequence joins TRBV7-2 and TRBJ1-5; TRBD1 agrees at 7 bases. Trimming took 1 base from V and 1 from J; bases not matched to a gene: 4. This CDR3 region has 16 residues. Germline V gives CDR1 SGHTA, CDR2 FQGNSA. The CDR3 spells CASSLEGAGSNQPQHF. DNA for the CDR3: TGTGCCAGCAGCTTAGAGGGGGCTGGGAGCAATCAGCCCCAGCATTTT.